A single sample gave rise to the 32 T cell receptor beta chains below, sequenced in a study of CD8 T cells in ankylosing spondylitis. Via MiXCR, TCRdb re-called the 5' RACE reads, giving one row per CDR3 protein. The table lists 350,000 or so distinct CDR3 sequences, approximately 10% of them singletons. The source material was blood, either unsorted or a sorted T cell fraction (not recorded which). These receptors came from a female donor with ankylosing spondylitis or in good health (not recorded which).

This clonotype occurred a few times. The V gene is TRBV3-1, the J gene TRBJ2-3; possibly TRBD2 for D (7 bases). Per germline, CDR1 LGHDT and CDR2 YNNKEL (reference sequence). The V end was cut by 4 bases, the J end by 4 bases, with 18 bases between. CDR3 length: 16 residues. The CDR3 spells CASSPFLAGAADTQYF. For the CDR3, the DNA is TGTGCCAGCAGCCCCTTCCTCGCGGGGGCCGCAGATACGCAGTATTTT.

At least ten counts were recorded for this clonotype. The chain carries TRBV10-3 and TRBJ2-2; D gene ambiguous. Between the trimmed V and J ends, which lost 6 bases and 1 base, there was a span of 0 bases. CDR1 is ENHRY, CDR2 SYGVKD, per germline. The CDR3 has 11 residues. CDR3 sequence reads: CAIRNTGELFF. CDR3 nucleotides: TGTGCCATCAGGAACACCGGGGAGCTGTTTTTT.

This clonotype was counted many times. This rearrangement joins TRBV5-1 to TRBJ2-5; D is undetermined. CDR1 and CDR2 (germline): SGHRS, YFSETQ. Trimming removed 0 bases from V and 0 bases from J, with 9 bases in between. The CDR3 has 15 residues. The CDR3: CASSLEGSYQETQYF. The CDR3 DNA reads as TGCGCCAGCAGCTTGGAGGGATCTTACCAAGAGACCCAGTACTTC. Looking up the rest from reference TRBV5-1 and TRBJ2-5 gives the full variable domain: KAGVTQTPRYLIKTRGQQVTLSCSPISGHRSVSWYQQTPGQGLQFLFEYFSETQRNKGNFPGRFSGRQFSNSRSEMNVSTLELGDSALYLCASSLEGSYQETQYFGPGTRLLVL.

Only a few counts were recorded for this clonotype. The chain joins TRBV7-2 to TRBJ1-1, with TRBD1 identical over 10 bases. The CDR3 contains 17 residues. Germline V gives CDR1 SGHTA, CDR2 FQGNSA. V shed 5 bases, J shed 7 bases, and the junction held 16 bases outside the gene matches. CDR3 protein: CASSPRRGTGAGGEAFF. For the CDR3, the DNA is TGTGCCAGCAGCCCACGACGAGGGACAGGGGCAGGCGGTGAAGCTTTCTTT.

This clonotype occurred many times. The chain joins TRBV12-3 or TRBV12-4 to TRBJ1-1, with D perhaps TRBD1 (5 bases). The CDR3 contains 15 residues. V lost 3 bases and J 1 base, leaving 12 bases between the germline ends. CDR3 residues: CASSLGGGKNTEAFF. The DNA of the CDR3 is TGTGCCAGCAGTTTGGGGGGAGGGAAGAACACTGAAGCTTTCTTT.

The sample holds many counts of this clonotype. The rearrangement joins TRBV27 to TRBJ1-6; 11 nucleotides match TRBD1. The germline V gene has CDR1 MNHEY and CDR2 SMNVEV (reference sequence). The CDR3 runs 16 residues. V gave up 5 bases and J gave up 8 bases; unmatched junction bases: 8. The CDR3 protein is CASSQRTGGRYSPLHF. The DNA for the CDR3 is TGTGCCAGCAGTCAACGGACAGGGGGCAGGTATTCACCCCTCCACTTT.

The table lists this clonotype with many counts. The rearrangement uses TRBV7-2 and TRBJ1-1; 7 nucleotides align to TRBD1. The CDR3 has 14 amino acids. Germline V gene sequence: CDR1 SGHTA, CDR2 FQGNSA. Trimming cost V 4 bases and J 3 bases; bases outside gene matches: 5. CDR3 nucleotide sequence: TGTGCCAGCAGCTCGACAGGGACCTACACTGAAGCTTTCTTT. It encodes CASSSTGTYTEAFF. The full variable domain, its missing parts supplied by reference TRBV7-2 and TRBJ1-1, is GAGVSQSPSNKVTEKGKDVELRCDPISGHTALYWYRQSLGQGLEFLIYFQGNSAPDKSGLPSDRFSAERTGGSVSTLTIQRTQQEDSAVYLCASSSTGTYTEAFFGQGTRLTVV.

Only a few counts were recorded for this clonotype. J is TRBJ1-5 and V is TRBV5-1; D not resolved. Germline V CDR1 and CDR2: SGHRS, YFSETQ. The CDR3 covers 14 residues. The V end lost 0 bases, the J end lost 1 base, and 5 bases lay between the germline ends. The CDR3 spells CASSLGMSNQPQHF. CDR3 DNA sequence: TGCGCCAGCAGCTTGGGGATGAGCAATCAGCCCCAGCATTTT.

The table lists this clonotype with a few counts. The chain carries TRBV7-9 and TRBJ2-2; D is unresolved. Deletions cut 3 bases from V and 8 bases from J, with 10 bases between. In germline, CDR1 is SEHNR, CDR2 FQNEAQ (reference sequence). CDR3 length: 13 residues. CDR3 residues: CASSLNLAGELFF. The CDR3 nucleotides are TGTGCCAGCAGCTTGAATTTGGCAGGGGAGCTGTTTTTT.

This clonotype was counted ten times or more. The chain couples TRBV5-5 to TRBJ2-7; the match to TRBD1 covers 7 bases. The length of the CDR3 is 14 residues. Germline trimming cut 3 bases from V and 6 bases from J; bases unmatched to any gene: 9. The germline V gene has CDR1 SGHKS and CDR2 YYEKEE (reference sequence). CDR3 region: CASSSGINRGEQYF. The CDR3 coding sequence is TGTGCCAGCAGCTCGGGAATAAACAGGGGCGAGCAGTACTTC.

This clonotype was found many times. The chain has TRBV28 and TRBJ2-3; 8 bases line up with TRBD2. Trimming removed 8 bases from V and 2 bases from J; junction bases left unmatched: 9. There are 15 residues in the CDR3. Looked up from germline, CDR1 is MDHEN and CDR2 is SYDVKM. The CDR3: CASGESGGYTDTQYF. The CDR3 DNA sequence: TGTGCCAGCGGGGAGAGCGGGGGCTACACAGATACGCAGTATTTT.

The table lists this clonotype with many counts. V is TRBV20-1 and J is TRBJ2-1; D call uncertain. This CDR3 contains 15 residues. Germline V gives CDR1 DFQATT, CDR2 SNEGSKA (reference sequence). V lost 5 bases and J lost 0, with 14 bases in between. The CDR3 sequence: CSARPVPSSYNEQFF. DNA for the CDR3: TGCAGTGCTCGCCCTGTACCCAGCTCCTACAATGAGCAGTTCTTC.

CDR3: CSASRQGGWDYGYTF. DNA of the CDR3: TGCAGTGCTAGTCGACAGGGAGGTTGGGACTATGGCTACACCTTC. This sequence joins TRBV20-1 and TRBJ1-2; TRBD1 matches 7 bases. The CDR3 is made up of 15 amino acids. Trimming removed 3 bases from V and 3 bases from J; junction bases left unmatched: 10. Germline CDR1 reads DFQATT; CDR2 reads SNEGSKA (reference sequence).

This clonotype was recorded at least ten times. V gene TRBV7-9 combines with J gene TRBJ2-5; 7 bases match TRBD1. V lost 5 bases and J lost 3; bases outside the gene matches: 3. The CDR3 is 13 residues long. The germline CDR1 and CDR2 sequences are SEHNR and FQNEAQ (reference sequence). The CDR3, as DNA: TGTGCCAGCAGCCGGGACAGTAAAGAGACCCAGTACTTC. It is translated as CASSRDSKETQYF.

In this sample, this clonotype turned up a few times. This chain connects TRBV2 to TRBJ2-5; a weak D match, TRBD2 (5 bases). CDR3 length: 15 amino acids. The V gene's germline CDR1 is SNHLY and CDR2 FYNNEI. V lost 7 bases, J lost 4 bases, and 19 bases lay in between. This CDR3 reads CASKGIERNSETQYF. As DNA, the CDR3 is TGTGCCAGCAAAGGGATTGAGCGGAATTCAGAGACCCAGTACTTC.

This clonotype was counted at least ten times. The rearrangement joins TRBV28 to TRBJ2-2; D gene unclear. Germline values: CDR1 MDHEN, CDR2 SYDVKM. CDR3 size: 13 residues. V was clipped by 7 bases and J by 5 bases, with 11 bases between them. The CDR3 DNA reads as TGTGCCAGCACCAAATACGGTACCGGGGAGCTGTTTTTT. This encodes CASTKYGTGELFF.

This clonotype showed up many times. This chain links TRBV20-1 with TRBJ1-1; D not resolved. Germline loops: CDR1 DFQATT, CDR2 SNEGSKA (reference sequence). Trimming left V 0 bases short and J 13 bases short, with 24 bases between. CDR3 length equals 15 residues. The chain's CDR3 is CSARDAQARWGIGFF. The CDR3 nucleotides read TGCAGTGCTAGAGATGCGCAGGCCCGGTGGGGTATCGGTTTCTTT.

This clonotype was seen many times. CDR3 residues: CASSPRPRSGTSYNEQFF. In DNA, the CDR3 is TGTGCCAGCAGCCCCCGACCGCGAAGCGGGACTTCCTACAATGAGCAGTTCTTC. The genes are TRBV11-1 and TRBJ2-1, with 7 bases lining up with TRBD2. J gave up 1 base and V 5 bases, and 14 bases lay outside the gene matches. This CDR3 has 18 residues. The germline CDR1 and CDR2 sequences are SGHAT and FQDESV (reference sequence). Supplemented by reference TRBV11-1 and TRBJ2-1, the full variable domain reads EAEVAQSPRYKITEKSQAVAFWCDPISGHATLYWYRQILGQGPELLVQFQDESVVDDSQLPKDRFSAERLKGVDSTLKIQPAELGDSAMYLCASSPRPRSGTSYNEQFFGPGTRLTVL.

The sample holds many counts of this clonotype. The rearrangement joins TRBV7-2 to TRBJ2-3, with D perhaps being TRBD1 or TRBD2 (5 bases each). Germline V gene sequence: CDR1 SGHTA, CDR2 FQGNSA. This CDR3 has 14 residues. The V end lost 4 bases, the J end lost 4 bases, and 12 bases lay between the germline ends. CDR3 nucleotides: TGTGCCAGCAGCTCGGGGCTACCAGCAGATACGCAGTATTTT. Translating it yields CASSSGLPADTQYF.

In this sample, this clonotype turned up many times. The chain uses TRBV9 and TRBJ1-1; no clear D. The germline CDR1 and CDR2 sequences are SGDLS and YYNGEE. Trimming left V 4 bases short and J 1 base short, with 11 bases between. The CDR3 length is 14 residues. In DNA, the CDR3 is TGTGCCAGCAGCCCCAACCCTGGGAACACTGAAGCTTTCTTT. Its translation is CASSPNPGNTEAFF.

Ten or more counts support this clonotype. The chain couples TRBV12-3 or TRBV12-4 to TRBJ1-5; 7 bases align to TRBD1. V was clipped by 7 bases and J by 2 bases; unmatched bases: 5. This CDR3 has 14 residues. This CDR3 is CASTPTGGNQPQHF. CDR3 sequence (DNA): TGTGCCAGCACGCCTACAGGGGGCAATCAGCCCCAGCATTTT.

This clonotype was detected a few times. The chain couples TRBV5-6 to TRBJ2-2; 7 bases are a match to TRBD2. Trimming cost V 4 bases and J 5 bases; bases outside gene matches: 8. This CDR3 contains 15 residues. Per germline, CDR1 SGHDT and CDR2 YYEEEE. The CDR3 DNA sequence: TGTGCCAGCAGCGGGGGGGACCGCTCGACCGGGGAGCTGTTTTTT. Amino acids: CASSGGDRSTGELFF.

This clonotype was counted ten times or more. The V and J genes are TRBV12-3 or TRBV12-4 and TRBJ2-6; unclear D gene. The CDR3 totals 16 residues. Trimming removed 7 bases from V and 0 bases from J, with 13 bases in between. CDR3 loop: CASKLLRHSGANVLTF. The CDR3 DNA follows: TGTGCCAGCAAGCTTCTACGGCACTCTGGGGCCAACGTCCTGACTTTC.

The chain uses TRBV10-3 and TRBJ1-4; 8 nucleotides line up with TRBD1. Germline values: CDR1 ENHRY, CDR2 SYGVKD. The junction had 5 bases not matched to a gene; V was cut back by 6 bases and J by 8 bases. CDR3 length: 13 residues. CDR3 sequence: CAIRPGQEEKLFF. DNA for the CDR3: TGTGCCATCAGACCGGGACAGGAGGAAAAACTGTTTTTT.

This clonotype has more than one count but fewer than ten. V is TRBV3-1 and J is TRBJ2-7; D not resolved. The CDR3 contains 12 residues. The germline V gene encodes CDR1 LGHDT and CDR2 YNNKEL (reference sequence). Trimming pared 4 bases from V and 6 bases from J, leaving 10 bases between. For the CDR3, the DNA is TGTGCCAGCAGCCTGAGAATTTCCGAGCAGTACTTC. It specifies CASSLRISEQYF.

To note about this clonotype: This is likely a read error, given that the CDR3 carries no conserved phenylalanine or tryptophan at its end. This chain uses TRBV5-6 with TRBJ2-3; D is uncertain. Deletions cut 2 bases from V and 6 bases from J, with 7 bases between. Germline loops: CDR1 SGHDT, CDR2 YYEEEE. This CDR3 region has 12 residues. The CDR3 DNA reads as TGTGCCAGCAGCTTCGCATCGGATACGCAGTATTCT. It is translated as CASSFASDTQYS.

This clonotype was observed many times. The chain recombines TRBV20-1 with TRBJ2-2, with D tentatively TRBD1 (5 bases). V gave up 1 base and J gave up 0 bases, with 12 bases separating them. The CDR3 covers 16 residues. Germline assignment: CDR1 DFQATT and CDR2 SNEGSKA (reference sequence). The CDR3 coding sequence is TGCAGTGCTAGAGCGACAGCGCGCGCGAACACCGGGGAGCTGTTTTTT. Amino acid sequence: CSARATARANTGELFF.

This clonotype was observed at least ten times. The chain has TRBV15 and TRBJ2-1, with TRBD2 matching over 12 bases. The junction had 0 bases not matched to a gene; V was cut back by 1 base and J by 2 bases. Looked up from germline, CDR1 is LNHNV and CDR2 is YYDKDF (reference sequence). The CDR3 loop spans 16 amino acids. The CDR3 spells CATSRGLAGAYNEQFF. The CDR3 region has the DNA TGTGCCACCAGCAGAGGACTAGCGGGGGCCTACAATGAGCAGTTCTTC.

Here the CDR3 reads CSARDPSGVGETQYF. As DNA, the CDR3 is TGCAGTGCTAGAGATCCCTCAGGGGTGGGAGAGACCCAGTACTTC. V and J are TRBV20-1 and TRBJ2-5; TRBD1 is a possible D gene (6 bases). V gave up 0 bases and J gave up 4 bases, with 15 bases separating them. This CDR3 is built from 15 residues. The germline CDR1 and CDR2 sequences are DFQATT and SNEGSKA (reference sequence).

This clonotype was counted at least ten times. This chain uses TRBV27 with TRBJ2-1; D not resolved. The ends were cut back, 6 bases at V and 5 bases at J, with 14 bases in the middle. The germline CDR1 and CDR2 sequences are MNHEY and SMNVEV (reference sequence). The CDR3 contains 14 residues. CDR3 residues: CASSLVRHNNEQFF. The CDR3 nucleotides are TGTGCCAGCAGCCTGGTAAGGCATAACAATGAGCAGTTCTTC.

This clonotype has a handful of counts. The chain carries TRBV27 and TRBJ2-7; the D gene is possibly TRBD1 (6 bases). The CDR3 runs 14 residues. Germline V gene lookup returns CDR1 MNHEY and CDR2 SMNVEV (reference sequence). V was trimmed by 3 bases and J by 3 bases, leaving 12 bases between them. CDR3 nucleotide sequence: TGTGCCAGCAGTTTCTACGGGACAAACTACGAGCAGTACTTC. Protein: CASSFYGTNYEQYF.

The chain combines TRBV28 with TRBJ2-7; 8 bases map to TRBD1. Germline V gene data show CDR1 as MDHEN and CDR2 as SYDVKM. V lost 5 bases and J lost 5; bases outside the gene matches: 11. The CDR3 covers 15 residues. The CDR3 nucleotides read TGTGCCAGCAGTCCTCGACAGGGGATGCAGGACGAGCAGTACTTC. Protein sequence: CASSPRQGMQDEQYF.